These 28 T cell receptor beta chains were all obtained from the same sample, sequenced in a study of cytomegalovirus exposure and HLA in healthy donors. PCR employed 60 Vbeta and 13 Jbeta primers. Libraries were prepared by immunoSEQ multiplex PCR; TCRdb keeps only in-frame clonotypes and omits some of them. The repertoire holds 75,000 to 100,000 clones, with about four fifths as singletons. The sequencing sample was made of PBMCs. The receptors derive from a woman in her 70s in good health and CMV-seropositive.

The CDR3 region has the DNA TGTGCCAGCAGTTACGCACAGGGGGAGGGCTATGGCTACACCTTC. The encoded protein is CASSYAQGEGYGYTF. The gene calls are TRBV6-5 and TRBJ1-2, with 8 bases that match TRBD1. Germline V CDR1 and CDR2: MNHEY, SVGAGI. Trimming removed 2 bases from V and 4 bases from J; junction bases left unmatched: 6. The CDR3 is made up of 15 amino acids.

The CDR3 DNA is TGCAGCGCAGGAGGGCAAGAGACCCAGTACTTC. Its protein is CSAGGQETQYF. The chain carries TRBV29-1 and TRBJ2-5; D possibly corresponds to TRBD2 (6 bases). Trimming shortened V by 7 bases and J by 2 bases, and 8 bases separated the two germline ends. The CDR3 contains 11 residues. From germline, CDR1 is SQVTM and CDR2 ANQGSEA.

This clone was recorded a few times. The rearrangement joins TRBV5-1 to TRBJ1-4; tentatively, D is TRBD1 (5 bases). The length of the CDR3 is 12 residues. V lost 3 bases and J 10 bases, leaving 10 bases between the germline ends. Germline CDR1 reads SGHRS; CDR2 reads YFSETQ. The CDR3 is CASSSGTRKLFF. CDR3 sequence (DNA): TGCGCCAGCAGCTCCGGGACTAGAAAACTGTTTTTT.

As DNA, the CDR3 is TGTGCCAGCAGAACGATCGGACAGGGATCCTACGAGCAGTACTTC. This codes for CASRTIGQGSYEQYF. The rearrangement joins TRBV6-5 to TRBJ2-7, with 8 bases identical to TRBD1. The length of the CDR3 is 15 residues. After removal of 6 bases from V and 1 base from J, the junction contained 8 bases not matched to a gene. The V gene's germline CDR1 is MNHEY and CDR2 SVGAGI.

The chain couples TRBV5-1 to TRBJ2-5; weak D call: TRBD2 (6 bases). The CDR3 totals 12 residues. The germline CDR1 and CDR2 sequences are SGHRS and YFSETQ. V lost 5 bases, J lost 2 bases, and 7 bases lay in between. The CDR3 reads CASRAGQETQYF. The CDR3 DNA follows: TGCGCCAGCAGGGCGGGGCAAGAGACCCAGTACTTC.

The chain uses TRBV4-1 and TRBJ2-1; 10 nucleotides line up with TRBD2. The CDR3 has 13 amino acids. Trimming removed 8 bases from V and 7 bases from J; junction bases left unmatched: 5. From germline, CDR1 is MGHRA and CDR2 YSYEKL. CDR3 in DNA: TGCGCCAGCCAGCGGGAGGGCCGAAATGAGCAGTTCTTC. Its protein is CASQREGRNEQFF.

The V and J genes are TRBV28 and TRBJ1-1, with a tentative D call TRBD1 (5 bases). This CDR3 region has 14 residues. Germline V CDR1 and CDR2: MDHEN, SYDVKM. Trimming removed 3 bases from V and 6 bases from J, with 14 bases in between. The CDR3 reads CASSLGTREAEAFF. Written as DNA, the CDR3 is TGTGCCAGCAGTTTGGGGACCCGGGAGGCTGAAGCTTTCTTT. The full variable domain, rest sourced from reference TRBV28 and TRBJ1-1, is DVKVTQSSRYLVKRTGEKVFLECVQDMDHENMFWYRQDPGLGLRLIYFSYDVKMKEKGDIPEGYSVSREKKERFSLILESASTNQTSMYLCASSLGTREAEAFFGQGTRLTVV.

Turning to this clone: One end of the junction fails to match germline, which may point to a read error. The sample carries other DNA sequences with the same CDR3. For the CDR3, the DNA is TGTGCCAGCAGCCCGGGTGCGGGTAATGAAAAACTGTTTTTT. It is translated as CASSPGAGNEKLFF. The chain couples TRBV4-1 to TRBJ1-4; no clear D gene. The CDR3 spans 14 residues. Germline V gene sequence: CDR1 MGHRA, CDR2 YSYEKL.

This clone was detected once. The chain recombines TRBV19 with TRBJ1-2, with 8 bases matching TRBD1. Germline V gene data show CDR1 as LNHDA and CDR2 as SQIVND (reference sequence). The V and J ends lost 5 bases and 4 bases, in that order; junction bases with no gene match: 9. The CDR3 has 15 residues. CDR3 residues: CASSPGQGGVYGYTF. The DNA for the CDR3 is TGTGCCAGTAGTCCAGGACAGGGAGGGGTCTATGGCTACACCTTC.

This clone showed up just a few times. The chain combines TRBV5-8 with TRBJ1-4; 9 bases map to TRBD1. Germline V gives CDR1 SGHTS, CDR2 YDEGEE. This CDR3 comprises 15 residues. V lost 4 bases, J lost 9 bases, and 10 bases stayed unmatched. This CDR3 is CASSGGQGGQQKLFF. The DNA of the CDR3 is TGTGCCAGCAGCGGGGGACAGGGAGGGCAGCAAAAACTGTTTTTT.

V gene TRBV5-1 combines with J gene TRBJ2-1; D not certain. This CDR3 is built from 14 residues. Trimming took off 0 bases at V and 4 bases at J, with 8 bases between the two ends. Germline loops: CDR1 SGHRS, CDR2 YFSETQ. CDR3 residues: CASSLGAGYNEQFF. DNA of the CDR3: TGCGCCAGCAGCTTGGGGGCAGGTTACAATGAGCAGTTCTTC.

This CDR3 is CASSSSGTVGREQYF. The DNA of the CDR3 is TGCGCCAGCAGCTCATCCGGGACAGTAGGGAGGGAGCAGTACTTC. This chain uses TRBV5-1 with TRBJ2-7; weak D call: TRBD1 (7 bases). The CDR3 loop spans 15 amino acids. The germline V and J ends were trimmed by 3 bases and 7 bases, with 20 bases remaining between them. CDR1 is SGHRS and CDR2 is YFSETQ in the germline V gene.

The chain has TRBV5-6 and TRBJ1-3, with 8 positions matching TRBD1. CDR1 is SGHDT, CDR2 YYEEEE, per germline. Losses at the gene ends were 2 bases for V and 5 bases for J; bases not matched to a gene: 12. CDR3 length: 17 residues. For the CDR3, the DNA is TGTGCCAGCAGCTTCTTACACGACAGGGGCGAAAGAAACACCATATATTTT. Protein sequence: CASSFLHDRGERNTIYF.

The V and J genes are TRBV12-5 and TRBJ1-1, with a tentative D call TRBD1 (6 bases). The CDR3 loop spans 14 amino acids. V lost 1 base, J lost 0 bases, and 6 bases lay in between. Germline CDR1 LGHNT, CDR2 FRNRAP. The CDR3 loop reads CASGLGQVNTEAFF. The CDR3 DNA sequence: TGTGCTAGTGGTTTGGGACAGGTGAACACTGAAGCTTTCTTT.

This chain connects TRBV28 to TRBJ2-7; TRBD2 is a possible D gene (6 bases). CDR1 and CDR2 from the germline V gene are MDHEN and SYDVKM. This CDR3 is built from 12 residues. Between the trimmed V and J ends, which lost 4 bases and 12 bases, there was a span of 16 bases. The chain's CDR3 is CASSSGLINPYF. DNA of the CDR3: TGTGCCAGCAGTTCCGGACTAATCAACCCGTACTTC.

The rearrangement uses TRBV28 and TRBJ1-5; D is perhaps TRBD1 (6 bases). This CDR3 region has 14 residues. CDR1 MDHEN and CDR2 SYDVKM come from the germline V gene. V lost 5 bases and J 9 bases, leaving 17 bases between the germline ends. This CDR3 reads CASSGDTGRWPQHF. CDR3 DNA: TGTGCCAGCAGTGGGGACACGGGAAGGTGGCCCCAGCATTTT.

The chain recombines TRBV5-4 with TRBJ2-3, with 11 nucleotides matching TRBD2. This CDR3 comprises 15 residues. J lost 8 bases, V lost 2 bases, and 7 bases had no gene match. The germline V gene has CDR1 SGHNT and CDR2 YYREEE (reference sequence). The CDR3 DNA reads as TGTGCCAGCAGCTTTAGCGGGAGGGCCTTAGGTACGCAGTATTTT. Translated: CASSFSGRALGTQYF. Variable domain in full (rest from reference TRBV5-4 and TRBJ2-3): ETGVTQSPTHLIKTRGQQVTLRCSSQSGHNTVSWYQQALGQGPQFIFQYYREEENGRGNFPPRFSGLQFPNYSSELNVNALELDDSALYLCASSFSGRALGTQYFGPGTRLTVL.

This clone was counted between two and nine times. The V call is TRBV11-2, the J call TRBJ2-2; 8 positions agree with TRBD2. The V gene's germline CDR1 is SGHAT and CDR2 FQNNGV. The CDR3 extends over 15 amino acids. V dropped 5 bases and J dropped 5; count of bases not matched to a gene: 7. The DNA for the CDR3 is TGTGCCAGCAGCCCTACGGGAGGGAGTACCGGGGAGCTGTTTTTT. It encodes CASSPTGGSTGELFF.

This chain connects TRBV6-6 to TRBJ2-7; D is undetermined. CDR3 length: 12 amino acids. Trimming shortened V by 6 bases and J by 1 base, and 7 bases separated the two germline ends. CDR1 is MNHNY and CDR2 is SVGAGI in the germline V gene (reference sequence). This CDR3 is CASRSESYEQYF. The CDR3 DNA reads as TGTGCCAGCAGGTCAGAATCCTACGAGCAGTACTTC.

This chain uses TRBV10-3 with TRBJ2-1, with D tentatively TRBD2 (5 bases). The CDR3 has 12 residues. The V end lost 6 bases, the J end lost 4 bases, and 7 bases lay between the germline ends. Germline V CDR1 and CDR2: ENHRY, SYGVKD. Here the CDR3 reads CAISGEYNEQFF. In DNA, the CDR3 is TGTGCCATCAGCGGGGAGTACAATGAGCAGTTCTTC.

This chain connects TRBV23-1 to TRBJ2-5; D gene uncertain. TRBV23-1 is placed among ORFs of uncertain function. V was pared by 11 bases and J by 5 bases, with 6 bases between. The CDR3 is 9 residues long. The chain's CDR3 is CAGPETQYF. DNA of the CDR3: TGCGCCGGCCCCGAGACCCAGTACTTC.

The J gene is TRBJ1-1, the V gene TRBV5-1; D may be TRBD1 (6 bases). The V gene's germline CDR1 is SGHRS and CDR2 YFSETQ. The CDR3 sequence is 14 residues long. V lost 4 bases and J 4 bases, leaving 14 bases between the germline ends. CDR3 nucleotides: TGCGCCAGCAGCATTGTTGGCAGGGGCACTGAAGCTTTCTTT. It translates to CASSIVGRGTEAFF. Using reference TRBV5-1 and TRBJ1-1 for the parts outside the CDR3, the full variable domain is KAGVTQTPRYLIKTRGQQVTLSCSPISGHRSVSWYQQTPGQGLQFLFEYFSETQRNKGNFPGRFSGRQFSNSRSEMNVSTLELGDSALYLCASSIVGRGTEAFFGQGTRLTVV.

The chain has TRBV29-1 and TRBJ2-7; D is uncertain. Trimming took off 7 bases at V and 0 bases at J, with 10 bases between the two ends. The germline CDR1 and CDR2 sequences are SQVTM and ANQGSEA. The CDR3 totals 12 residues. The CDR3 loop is CSAGSSSYEQYF. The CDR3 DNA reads TGCAGCGCCGGCTCTAGCTCCTACGAGCAGTACTTC.

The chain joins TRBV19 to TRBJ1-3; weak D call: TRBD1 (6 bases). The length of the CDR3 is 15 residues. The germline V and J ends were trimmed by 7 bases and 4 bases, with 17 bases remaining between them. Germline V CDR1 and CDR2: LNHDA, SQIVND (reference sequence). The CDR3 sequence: CASIPHQGPGNTIYF. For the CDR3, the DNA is TGTGCCAGTATTCCTCACCAGGGGCCCGGAAACACCATATATTTT. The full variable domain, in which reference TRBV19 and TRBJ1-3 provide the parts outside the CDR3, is DGGITQSPKYLFRKEGQNVTLSCEQNLNHDAMYWYRQDPGQGLRLIYYSQIVNDFQKGDIAEGYSVSREKKESFPLTVTSAQKNPTAFYLCASIPHQGPGNTIYFGEGSWLTVV.

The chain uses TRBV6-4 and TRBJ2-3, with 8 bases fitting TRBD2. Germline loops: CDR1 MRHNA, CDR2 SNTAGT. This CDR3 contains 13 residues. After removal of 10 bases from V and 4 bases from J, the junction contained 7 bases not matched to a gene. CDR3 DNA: TGTGCCACCAAAGCGGGAGCTGCAGATACGCAGTATTTT. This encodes CATKAGAADTQYF.

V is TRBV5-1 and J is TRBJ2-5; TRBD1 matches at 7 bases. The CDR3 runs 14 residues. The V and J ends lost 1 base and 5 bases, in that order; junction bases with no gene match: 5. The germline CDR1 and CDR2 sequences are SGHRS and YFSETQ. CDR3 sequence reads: CASSLKGAGETQYF. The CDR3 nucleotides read TGCGCCAGCAGCTTGAAGGGGGCAGGGGAGACCCAGTACTTC.

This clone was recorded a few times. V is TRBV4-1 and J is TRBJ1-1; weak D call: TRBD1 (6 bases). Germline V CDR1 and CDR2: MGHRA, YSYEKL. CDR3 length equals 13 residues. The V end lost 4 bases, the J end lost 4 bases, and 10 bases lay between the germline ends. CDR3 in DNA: TGCGCCAGCAGCCGAACAGGGACCACTGAAGCTTTCTTT. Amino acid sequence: CASSRTGTTEAFF.

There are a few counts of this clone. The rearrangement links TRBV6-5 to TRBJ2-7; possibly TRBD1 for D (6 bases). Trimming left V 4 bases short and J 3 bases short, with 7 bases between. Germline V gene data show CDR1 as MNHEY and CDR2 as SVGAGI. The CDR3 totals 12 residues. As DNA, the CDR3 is TGTGCCAGCAGTTCCAGGGGCTACGAGCAGTACTTC. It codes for CASSSRGYEQYF.